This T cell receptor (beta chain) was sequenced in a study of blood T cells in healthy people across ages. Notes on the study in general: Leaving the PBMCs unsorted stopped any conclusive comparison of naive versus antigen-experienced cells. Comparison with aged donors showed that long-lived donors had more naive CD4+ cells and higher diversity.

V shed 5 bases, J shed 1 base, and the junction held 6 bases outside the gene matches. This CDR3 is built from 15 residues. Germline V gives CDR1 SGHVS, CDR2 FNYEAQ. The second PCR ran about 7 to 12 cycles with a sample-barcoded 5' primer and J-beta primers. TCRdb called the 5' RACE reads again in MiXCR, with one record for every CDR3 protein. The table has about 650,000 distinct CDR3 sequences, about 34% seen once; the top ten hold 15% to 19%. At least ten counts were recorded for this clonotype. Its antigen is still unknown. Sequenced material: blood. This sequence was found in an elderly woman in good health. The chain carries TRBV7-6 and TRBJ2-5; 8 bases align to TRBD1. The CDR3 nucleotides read TGTGCCAGCAGCCGCCGGGACAGGCTCCAAGAGACCCAGTACTTC. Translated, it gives CASSRRDRLQETQYF.